The 20 T cell receptor beta chains below come from one sample, sequenced in a study of blood T cell repertoires in COVID-19. Libraries were prepared by immunoSEQ multiplex PCR; TCRdb keeps only in-frame clonotypes and omits some of them. The sample has a few hundred thousand clones; about 91% are singletons. The specimen sequenced was PBMCs or T cells enriched from blood (not recorded which). These receptors originate from a man aged 18 to 35 with acute COVID-19.

The chain couples TRBV30 to TRBJ1-4; D is undetermined. Germline V gene data show CDR1 as GTSNPN and CDR2 as SVGIG (reference sequence). The CDR3 consists of 11 residues. V lost 3 bases to trimming and J lost 7 bases, with 6 bases between them. The CDR3 loop reads CAWRRGEKLFF. The CDR3, as DNA: TGTGCCTGGAGGAGAGGTGAAAAACTGTTTTTT. Together with reference TRBV30 and TRBJ1-4, the CDR3 gives the full variable domain: SQTIHQWPATLVQPVGSPLSLECTVEGTSNPNLYWYRQAAGRGLQLLFYSVGIGQISSEVPQNLSASRPQDRQFILSSKKLLLSDSGFYLCAWRRGEKLFFGSGTQLSVL.

The chain carries TRBV5-6 and TRBJ1-2; TRBD1 might be the D (5 bases). This CDR3 is built from 14 residues. V was clipped by 4 bases and J by 5 bases, with 15 bases between them. Germline V gives CDR1 SGHDT, CDR2 YYEEEE. CDR3 sequence reads: CASSLEWEGYGYTF. CDR3 DNA: TGTGCCAGCAGCCTCGAGTGGGAGGGGTATGGCTACACCTTC.

The J gene is TRBJ1-4, the V gene TRBV11-3, with D perhaps matching TRBD1 (6 bases). The CDR3 has 16 residues. CDR1 and CDR2 from the germline V gene are SGHNT and YENEEA. Trimming cost V 5 bases and J 3 bases, with 16 bases left between them. In nucleotides, the CDR3 is TGTGCCAGCAGCCTCCGAGGGGGGGCGGCTAATGAAAAACTGTTTTTT. Translated: CASSLRGGAANEKLFF.

This chain links TRBV27 with TRBJ1-5; D remains unclear. The germline V gene encodes CDR1 MNHEY and CDR2 SMNVEV (reference sequence). V shed 6 bases and J shed 7 bases, with 22 bases lying between them. The CDR3 length is 16 residues. The CDR3 loop is CASRDTSGVSGQPQHF. The CDR3, as DNA: TGTGCCAGCAGAGATACGTCTGGGGTAAGCGGGCAGCCCCAGCATTTT.

This chain uses TRBV28 with TRBJ2-7; TRBD1 matches 8 bases. There are 14 residues in the CDR3. Unmatched junction bases numbered 3, after V lost 3 bases and J lost 2 bases. CDR1 and CDR2 (germline): MDHEN, SYDVKM. In DNA form, the CDR3 reads TGTGCCAGCAGTTTGTGGGACAGGACCTACGAGCAGTACTTC. This gives the protein CASSLWDRTYEQYF.

Remarks on this clone: Other DNA sequences in this specimen translate into the identical CDR3. This sequence joins TRBV28 and TRBJ1-2, with unresolved D. The CDR3 totals 12 residues. CDR1 and CDR2 (germline): MDHEN, SYDVKM. The germline V and J ends were trimmed by 2 bases and 4 bases, with 5 bases remaining between them. CDR3 protein: CASSLGPYGYTF. CDR3 nucleotide sequence: TGTGCCAGCAGTTTAGGGCCCTATGGCTACACCTTC.

This clone was seen just once. Germline is not matched at one junction end, which may reflect a read error. The chain recombines TRBV7-7 with TRBJ2-5; 7 bases align to TRBD2. CDR1 SSHAT and CDR2 FNYEAQ come from the germline V gene (reference sequence). The CDR3 extends over 15 amino acids. This CDR3 reads CASSLLGGSQETQYF. CDR3 in DNA: TGTGCTAGCAGCTTGCTGGGAGGGAGCCAAGAGACCCAGTACTTC.

Comments on this clone: Different DNA sequences within this sample yield the same CDR3. V usage is TRBV19 and J usage is TRBJ2-2, with D hard to call. CDR1 is LNHDA and CDR2 is SQIVND in the germline V gene (reference sequence). The CDR3 loop spans 15 amino acids. The V end lost 3 bases, the J end lost 1 base, and 9 bases lay between the germline ends. The CDR3 loop is CASSISSGNTGELFF. As DNA, the CDR3 is TGTGCCAGTAGTATTAGTTCCGGGAACACCGGGGAGCTGTTTTTT.

The chain couples TRBV9 to TRBJ2-2; 10 nucleotides match TRBD2. CDR3 size: 18 residues. The germline V gene has CDR1 SGDLS and CDR2 YYNGEE. V was clipped by 0 bases and J by 4 bases; unmatched bases: 9. The CDR3, as DNA: TGTGCCAGCAGCGTAGTTCCTAGCGGGAGTCTGCGCACCGGGGAGCTGTTTTTT. Translating gives CASSVVPSGSLRTGELFF.

In nucleotides, the CDR3 is TGTGCCAGCAGCATAGCCCAACCACGCGGGGAGACCCAGTACTTC. Its translation: CASSIAQPRGETQYF. The genes are TRBV6-5 and TRBJ2-5; TRBD2 is a possible D gene (5 bases). There are 15 residues in the CDR3. From germline, CDR1 is MNHEY and CDR2 SVGAGI. Trimming took off 6 bases at V and 5 bases at J, with 19 bases between the two ends.

This clone was recorded only once. The chain recombines TRBV28 with TRBJ2-5; the match to TRBD1 covers 9 bases. V gave up 7 bases and J gave up 3 bases; unmatched junction bases: 9. The CDR3 sequence is 15 residues long. Germline V gene sequence: CDR1 MDHEN, CDR2 SYDVKM. CDR3: CASTRTGDLEETQYF. In DNA, the CDR3 is TGTGCCAGCACACGGACAGGGGATTTGGAAGAGACCCAGTACTTC. The variable domain in full, completed from reference TRBV28 and TRBJ2-5, reads DVKVTQSSRYLVKRTGEKVFLECVQDMDHENMFWYRQDPGLGLRLIYFSYDVKMKEKGDIPEGYSVSREKKERFSLILESASTNQTSMYLCASTRTGDLEETQYFGPGTRLLVL.

The chain employs TRBV5-5 and TRBJ2-1, with D perhaps matching TRBD2 (6 bases). The V end was cut by 5 bases, the J end by 9 bases, with 15 bases between. The V gene's germline CDR1 is SGHKS and CDR2 YYEKEE (reference sequence). The CDR3 is 13 amino acids. The CDR3 loop reads CASRRTSSGEQFF. The CDR3 DNA is TGTGCCAGCAGGCGTACTAGCTCGGGTGAGCAGTTCTTC. Based on the CDR3 plus reference TRBV5-5 and TRBJ2-1, the full variable domain is DAGVTQSPTHLIKTRGQQVTLRCSPISGHKSVSWYQQVLGQGPQFIFQYYEKEERGRGNFPDRFSARQFPNYSSELNVNALLLGDSALYLCASRRTSSGEQFFGPGTRLTVL.

Here the CDR3 DNA reads TGTGCCAGCAGCTTTGGGCAGGGGGAAGATGGCTACACCTTC. It encodes CASSFGQGEDGYTF. The genes are TRBV7-2 and TRBJ1-2; 7 bases are a match to TRBD1. The length of the CDR3 is 14 residues. Losses at the gene ends were 3 bases for V and 6 bases for J; bases not matched to a gene: 7. Germline assignment: CDR1 SGHTA and CDR2 FQGNSA. The full variable domain, its missing parts supplied by reference TRBV7-2 and TRBJ1-2, is GAGVSQSPSNKVTEKGKDVELRCDPISGHTALYWYRQSLGQGLEFLIYFQGNSAPDKSGLPSDRFSAERTGGSVSTLTIQRTQQEDSAVYLCASSFGQGEDGYTFGSGTRLTVV.

This clone showed up just once. The V and J genes are TRBV11-1 and TRBJ2-3; the match to TRBD2 covers 11 bases. Germline loops: CDR1 SGHAT, CDR2 FQDESV (reference sequence). The CDR3 spans 16 residues. V lost 3 bases, J lost 2 bases, and 4 bases stayed unmatched. The CDR3 DNA follows: TGTGCCAGCAGCTTGACTAGCGGGGACCCCACAGATACGCAGTATTTT. Amino acids: CASSLTSGDPTDTQYF.

This chain links TRBV5-6 with TRBJ2-7; 10 positions match TRBD1. The V gene end was trimmed by 0 bases and the J gene end by 4 bases; junction bases not matched to a gene: 4. CDR3 length: 15 residues. Germline V CDR1 and CDR2: SGHDT, YYEEEE. The CDR3 loop reads CASSLAGTGVYEQYF. The DNA for the CDR3 is TGTGCCAGCAGCTTGGCCGGGACAGGGGTTTACGAGCAGTACTTC.

The V and J genes are TRBV14 and TRBJ1-1, with TRBD1 identical over 7 bases. Looked up from germline, CDR1 is SGHDN and CDR2 is FVKESK. Unmatched junction bases numbered 3, after V lost 2 bases and J lost 0 bases. The CDR3 sequence is 15 residues long. In nucleotides, the CDR3 is TGTGCCAGCAGCCAATGGACAGGAATGAACACTGAAGCTTTCTTT. Translating gives CASSQWTGMNTEAFF. The variable domain in full, with the rest retrieved from reference TRBV14 and TRBJ1-1, is EAGVTQFPSHSVIEKGQTVTLRCDPISGHDNLYWYRRVMGKEIKFLLHFVKESKQDESGMPNNRFLAERTGGTYSTLKVQPAELEDSGVYFCASSQWTGMNTEAFFGQGTRLTVV.

The CDR3 DNA reads TGTGCCTGGCGGGACCCGGGACTAAGCACAGATACGCAGTATTTT. It is translated as CAWRDPGLSTDTQYF. V is TRBV30 and J is TRBJ2-3, with 7 bases matching TRBD2. This CDR3 has 15 residues. Germline assignment: CDR1 GTSNPN and CDR2 SVGIG (reference sequence). The ends lost 5 bases at V and 0 bases at J; junction bases unmatched: 8. Full variable domain (missing parts from reference TRBV30 and TRBJ2-3): SQTIHQWPATLVQPVGSPLSLECTVEGTSNPNLYWYRQAAGRGLQLLFYSVGIGQISSEVPQNLSASRPQDRQFILSSKKLLLSDSGFYLCAWRDPGLSTDTQYFGPGTRLTVL.

This clone was detected only once. The chain uses TRBV28 and TRBJ1-4; D might be TRBD1 (6 bases). This CDR3 has 15 amino acids. Per the germline V gene, CDR1 is MDHEN and CDR2 is SYDVKM. Between the trimmed V and J ends, which lost 5 bases and 0 bases, there was a span of 10 bases. This chain's CDR3 is CASSHRTATNEKLFF. CDR3 DNA sequence: TGTGCCAGCAGTCACCGGACAGCAACTAATGAAAAACTGTTTTTT.

The V gene is TRBV4-1, the J gene TRBJ1-5, with D perhaps TRBD1 (5 bases). This CDR3 is 17 amino acids long. The V gene's germline CDR1 is MGHRA and CDR2 YSYEKL. V lost 1 base and J lost 4, with 17 bases in between. The CDR3 nucleotides are TGCGCCAGCAGCCAAGGACCGAAAAGGGGTTCAAATCAGCCCCAGCATTTT. It is translated as CASSQGPKRGSNQPQHF.

This clone is a singleton in its sample. This chain connects TRBV7-9 to TRBJ1-2, with a weak D call TRBD1 (6 bases). V lost 1 base and J lost 5, with 11 bases in between. Germline lookup yields CDR1 SEHNR and CDR2 FQNEAQ (reference sequence). CDR3 length equals 14 residues. CDR3 DNA: TGTGCCAGCAGCTTAGGAGGGACATTTTATGGCTACACCTTC. Its protein is CASSLGGTFYGYTF.